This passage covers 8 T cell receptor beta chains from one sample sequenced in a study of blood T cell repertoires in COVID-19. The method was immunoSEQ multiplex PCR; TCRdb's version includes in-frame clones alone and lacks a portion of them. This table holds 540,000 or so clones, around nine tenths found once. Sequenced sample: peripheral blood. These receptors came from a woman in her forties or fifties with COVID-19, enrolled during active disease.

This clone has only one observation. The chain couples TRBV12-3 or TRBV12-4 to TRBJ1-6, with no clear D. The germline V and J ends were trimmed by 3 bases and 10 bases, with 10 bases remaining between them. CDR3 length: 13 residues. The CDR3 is CASSLSAWSPLHF. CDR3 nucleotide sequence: TGTGCCAGCAGTTTGAGCGCGTGGTCACCCCTCCACTTT.

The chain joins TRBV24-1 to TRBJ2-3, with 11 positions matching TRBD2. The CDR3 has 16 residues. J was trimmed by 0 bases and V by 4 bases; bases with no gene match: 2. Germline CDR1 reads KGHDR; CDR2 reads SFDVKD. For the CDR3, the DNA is TGTGCCACCAGTGAAGGGACTAGCGGAAGCACAGATACGCAGTATTTT. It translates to CATSEGTSGSTDTQYF.

Here the CDR3 DNA reads TGCGCCAGCAGATACACAGGGCCCCAGGGCACAGATACGCAGTATTTT. Translated: CASRYTGPQGTDTQYF. This chain connects TRBV5-1 to TRBJ2-3, with D maybe TRBD1 (6 bases). Germline CDR1 and CDR2: SGHRS and YFSETQ. Trimming shortened V by 5 bases and J by 1 base, and 17 bases separated the two germline ends. This CDR3 has 16 amino acids.

This CDR3 is CASSPPGNGEKLFF. DNA of the CDR3: TGTGCCAGCAGTCCCCCGGGGAACGGGGAAAAACTGTTTTTT. This rearrangement joins TRBV28 to TRBJ1-4, with D unresolved. This CDR3 comprises 14 residues. V lost 5 bases, J lost 8 bases, and 15 bases lay in between. The V gene's germline CDR1 is MDHEN and CDR2 SYDVKM.

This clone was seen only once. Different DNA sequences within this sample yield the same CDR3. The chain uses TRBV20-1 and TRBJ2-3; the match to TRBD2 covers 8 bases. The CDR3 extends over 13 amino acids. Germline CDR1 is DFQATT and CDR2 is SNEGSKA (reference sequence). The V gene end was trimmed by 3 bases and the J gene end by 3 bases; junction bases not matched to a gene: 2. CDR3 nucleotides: TGCAGTGCTAGTCCGGGGGGGACAGATACGCAGTATTTT. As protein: CSASPGGTDTQYF.

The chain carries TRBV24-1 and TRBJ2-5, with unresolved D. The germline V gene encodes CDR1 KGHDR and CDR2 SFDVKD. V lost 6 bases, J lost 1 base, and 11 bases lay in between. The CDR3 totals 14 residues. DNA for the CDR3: TGTGCCACCAGTTCCCCCCCATTCCAAGAGACCCAGTACTTC. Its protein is CATSSPPFQETQYF.

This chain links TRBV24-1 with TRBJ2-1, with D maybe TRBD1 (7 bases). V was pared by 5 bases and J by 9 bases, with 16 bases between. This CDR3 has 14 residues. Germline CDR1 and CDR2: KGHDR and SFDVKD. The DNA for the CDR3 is TGTGCCACCAGTGGACAGGGAGGCGGTGGTGAGCAGTTCTTC. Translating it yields CATSGQGGGGEQFF.

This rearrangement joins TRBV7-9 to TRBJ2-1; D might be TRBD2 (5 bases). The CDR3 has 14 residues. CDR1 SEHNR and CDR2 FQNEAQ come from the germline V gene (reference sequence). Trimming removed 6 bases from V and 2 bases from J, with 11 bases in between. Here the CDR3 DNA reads TGTGCCAGCAGTTTTCGGGGAGCCTACAATGAGCAGTTCTTC. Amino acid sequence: CASSFRGAYNEQFF.